Sequencing of this T cell receptor beta chain was carried out in a study of vaccination effects on CD4 cells after COVID-19. General study points: Common cold coronaviruses were cross-recognized by only 1 of 255 vaccine-induced clones in healthy vaccinees.

This clone has just one count. Antigen unknown. Before any sequencing was done, the ViraFEST assay used viral peptide pools to expand antigen-specific CD4+ T cells. Scientists isolated CD4+ T cells after a roughly 9-day culture period ended. Participants got two doses of BNT162b2 or mRNA-1273 vaccine. Each vaccine recipient was nucleocapsid antibody negative and had no prior SARS-CoV-2 infection. In the cultures, half the medium was exchanged for IL-2 medium on days 3 and 7. Clones were read by immunoSEQ multiplex PCR, and TCRdb kept only the in-frame ones, dropping some. The table shows roughly 70,000 clones, with around 69% occurring only once. Material: CD4+ T cells from PBMCs cultured with HCoV-229E spike peptides, obtained after COVID-19 vaccination. The TCR sequence derives from a human donor who received a COVID-19 vaccine.

The CDR3 DNA reads TGTGCCAGCAATACAGGGGGGAATCAGCCCCAGCATTTT. As protein: CASNTGGNQPQHF. The chain couples TRBV12-3 or TRBV12-4 to TRBJ1-5, with 8 positions matching TRBD1. The CDR3 is made up of 13 amino acids. The junction had 3 bases not matched to a gene; V was cut back by 7 bases and J by 4 bases.